The present T cell receptor (beta chain) was sequenced within a study of T cells after yellow fever vaccination. V lost 6 bases to trimming and J lost 2 bases, with 13 bases between them. CDR3 size: 14 residues. Study-wide findings and caveats: Across the CD4 and CD8 compartments, a small share of clonotypes was present in both. Reappearing after the booster were most of the clones from primary vaccination (roughly 95% CD4, 88% CD8). Repertoires obtained by FACS sorting could include abundant clonotypes that entered as contaminants from the bulk population.

5'RACE template switching generated TCR cDNA, adding a universal primer site and UMIs. TCRdb reprocessed the 5' RACE reads with MiXCR, giving one entry per CDR3 protein. The table has about 350,000 distinct CDR3 sequences, roughly an eighth seen once. Concerning this clonotype: The antigen remains unidentified.

The starting material was CD4+ T cells sorted from PBMCs, obtained 15 days after the yellow fever booster vaccination. The clonotype was recovered from a man between 18 and 35 years old who received the YFV17D yellow fever vaccine. The chain employs TRBV12-3 or TRBV12-4 and TRBJ1-1; weak D call: TRBD1 (5 bases). The CDR3 bases are TGTGCCAGCAGAATGGGGGGGGGAAACACTGAAGCTTTCTTT. It is translated as CASRMGGGNTEAFF.